The source of this T cell receptor beta chain is a study of T-cell reconstitution after alpha-beta-depleted transplantation in children. Germline lookup yields CDR1 KGHDR and CDR2 SFDVKD. Trimming took 3 bases from V and 4 from J; bases not matched to a gene: 13. The CDR3 runs to 18 residues. A TCRbeta library incorporating unique molecular identifiers was prepared. TCRdb processed the PCR reads anew with MiXCR; each CDR3 protein has one entry. The table has fewer than 550,000 distinct CDR3 sequences, roughly 10% seen once. V is TRBV24-1 and J is TRBJ2-2, with 7 bases identical to TRBD1. The sequencing used PBMCs from the stem cell graft donor, collected from the stem cell graft. The sequence came from a human donor who donated a stem cell graft to a child with acute myeloid leukemia. The CDR3 region is CATSDVQQGPIGTGELFF. The CDR3 DNA sequence: TGTGCCACCAGTGATGTACAACAGGGGCCGATCGGCACCGGGGAGCTGTTTTTT.